This entry is about one T cell receptor beta chain. Its matching antigen is unknown. Over chemoradiotherapy, repertoires were sampled more than once. CDR3 length: 18 amino acids. The germline gives CDR1 SGHAT, CDR2 FQNNGV. Trimming shortened V by 2 bases and J by 1 base, and 19 bases separated the two germline ends. Sequenced by immunoSEQ multiplex PCR; TCRdb stores in-frame clones only, minus some. The sample holds approximately 1,000 clones, about 90% seen once. The data are from a study of chemoradiotherapy in HPV16-positive cancers. Findings of the study overall: During treatment, candidate HPV-specific clones and E7-related motifs expanded in tumor. Functional assays defining HPV-specific T cells used only a couple of HPV16-positive patients.

This clonotype originated in a human donor with HPV-associated anogenital cancer. The chain couples TRBV11-2 to TRBJ2-3; D might be TRBD1 or TRBD2, each matching 6 bases. The sequencing here drew on tumor tissue, taken from a patient who underwent chemoradiotherapy. CDR3 bases: TGTGCCAGCAGCTTACGGGGGCTCAGCGGCGGGGGCACAGATACGCAGTATTTT. It codes for CASSLRGLSGGGTDTQYF. Variable domain in full (rest from reference TRBV11-2 and TRBJ2-3): EAGVAQSPRYKIIEKRQSVAFWCNPISGHATLYWYQQILGQGPKLLIQFQNNGVVDDSQLPKDRFSAERLKGVDSTLKIQPAKLEDSAVYLCASSLRGLSGGGTDTQYFGPGTRLTVL.